The rows below give T cell receptor beta chains drawn from one sample of a study of blood T cell repertoires in COVID-19. The data were produced by immunoSEQ multiplex PCR, yet TCRdb's version contains in-frame clones alone and is incomplete. The sample lists 55,000 to 80,000 clones, about 80% seen once, with under 30% in the top ten. The sequenced material came from peripheral blood. The receptor set was obtained from a man between 65 and 85 years old with acute or convalescent COVID-19. The CDR3 runs from the conserved cysteine through the conserved F or W.

cdr3_aa	cdr3_length	v_call	j_call
CASSETGGRGYTF	13	TRBV25-1	TRBJ1-2
CASSPPGNPGGYTF	14	TRBV5-1	TRBJ1-2
CASSFQGGAREQFF	14	TRBV5-1	TRBJ2-1
CSASANYGYTF	11	TRBV20-1	TRBJ1-2
CASSLVTGTSSYEQYF	16	TRBV5-1	TRBJ2-7
CASRGLANIYNEQFF	15	TRBV28	TRBJ2-1
CSVVSTIAKNIQYF	14	TRBV29-1	TRBJ2-4
CASSLRTDNSPLHF	14	TRBV5-4	TRBJ1-6
CASSQDHAGRWYF	13	TRBV3-1/TRBV3-2	TRBJ2-7
CARRLAGPNTGELFF	15	TRBV19	TRBJ2-2
CASSGSGQSDGYTF	14	TRBV6-2/TRBV6-3	TRBJ1-2
CASRYRGGYQPQHF	14	TRBV6-5	TRBJ1-5
CASSPGGGYEQYF	13	TRBV13	TRBJ2-7
CASSLGGSYEQYF	13	TRBV11-2	TRBJ2-7
CASSQARTVIYTDTQYF	17	TRBV3-1/TRBV3-2	TRBJ2-3
CASSPPGQGSTGELFF	16	TRBV3-1/TRBV3-2	TRBJ2-2
CASSPGGYQETQYF	14	TRBV3-1/TRBV3-2	TRBJ2-5
CASSTGRYGYTF	12	TRBV12-3/TRBV12-4	TRBJ1-2
CASSLGGRTDTQYF	14	TRBV5-4	TRBJ2-3
CASSTKDRGNQPQHF	15	TRBV6-5	TRBJ1-5
CASSDVWAGVLTGELFF	17	TRBV6-1	TRBJ2-2
CASSTSGTSDSYEQYF	16	TRBV27	TRBJ2-7
CASSRGQGSHEQYF	14	TRBV6-5	TRBJ2-7
CAWSVTVSGNTIYF	14	TRBV30	TRBJ1-3
CATQGRGTDTQYF	13	TRBV6-6	TRBJ2-3
CASSLRGYGWDSYNSPLHF	19	TRBV28	TRBJ1-6
CASSVGDFGEQFF	13	TRBV9	TRBJ2-1
CASGDRENTEAFF	13	TRBV6-5	TRBJ1-1
CALWGANTGELFF	13	TRBV5-4	TRBJ2-2
CASSEYVRRLEAFF	14	TRBV6-1	TRBJ1-1
CASSQDYPHQGGETQYF	17	TRBV3-1/TRBV3-2	TRBJ2-5
CASSLAELAGVGEQYF	16	TRBV5-1	TRBJ2-7
CSVEDNRGNTIYF	13	TRBV29-1	TRBJ1-3
CSLGGGVSNEQFF	13	TRBV29-1	TRBJ2-1
CASGIEGDEQFF	12	TRBV11-3	TRBJ2-1
CASSEVGDKVSQYF	14	TRBV2	TRBJ2-5
CASSPYRITNEKLFF	15	TRBV7-8	TRBJ1-4
CASSRSGETQYF	12	TRBV19	TRBJ2-5
CASSAPGGPVNEQFF	15	TRBV5-1	TRBJ2-1
CASSISTPTYGYTF	14	TRBV19	TRBJ1-2
CASSISGTEQETQYF	15	TRBV6-5	TRBJ2-5
CASSSQTSAYEQYF	14	TRBV18	TRBJ2-7
CASSSFSGRNTGELFF	16	TRBV7-9	TRBJ2-2
CASSHGRDISIYF	13	TRBV3-1/TRBV3-2	TRBJ1-3
CASSPPSLTAYNYGYTF	17	TRBV5-4	TRBJ1-2
CASSHQGTESTDTQYF	16	TRBV4-2	TRBJ2-3
CASTQLTGATDTQYF	15	TRBV3-1/TRBV3-2	TRBJ2-3
CASSLDRNTDTQYF	14	TRBV7-2	TRBJ2-3
CASSLRGSNQPQHF	14	TRBV28	TRBJ1-5
CASSLEQGQSEAFF	14	TRBV5-4	TRBJ1-1
CASSLTGPEAFF	12	TRBV5-1	TRBJ1-1